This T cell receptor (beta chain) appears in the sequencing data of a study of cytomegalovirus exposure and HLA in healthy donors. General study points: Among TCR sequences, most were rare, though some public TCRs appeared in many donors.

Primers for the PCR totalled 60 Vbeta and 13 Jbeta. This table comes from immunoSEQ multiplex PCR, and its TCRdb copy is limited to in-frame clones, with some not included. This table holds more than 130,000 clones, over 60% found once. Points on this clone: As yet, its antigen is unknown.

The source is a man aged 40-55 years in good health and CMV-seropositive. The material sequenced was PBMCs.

The CDR3 loop is CASSSDRPNEKLFF. CDR3 coding DNA: TGCGCCAGCAGTTCGGACAGACCCAATGAAAAACTGTTTTTT. The chain recombines TRBV5-1 with TRBJ1-4, with a weak D call TRBD1 (6 bases). Between the trimmed V and J ends, which lost 5 bases and 5 bases, there was a span of 13 bases. This CDR3 is 14 amino acids long. In germline, CDR1 is SGHRS, CDR2 YFSETQ.